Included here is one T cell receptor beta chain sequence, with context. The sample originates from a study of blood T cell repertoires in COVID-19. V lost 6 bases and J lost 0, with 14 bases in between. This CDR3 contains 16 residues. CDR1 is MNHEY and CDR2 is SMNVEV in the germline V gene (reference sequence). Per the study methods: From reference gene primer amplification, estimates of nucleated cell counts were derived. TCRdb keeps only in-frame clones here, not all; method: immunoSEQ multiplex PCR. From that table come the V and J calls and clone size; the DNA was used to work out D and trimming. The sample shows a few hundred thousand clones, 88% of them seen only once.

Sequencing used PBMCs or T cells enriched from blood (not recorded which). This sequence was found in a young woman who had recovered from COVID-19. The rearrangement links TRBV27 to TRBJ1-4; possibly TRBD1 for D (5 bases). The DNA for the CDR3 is TGTGCCAGCAGCTCCAGTTGGGACTCAACTAATGAAAAACTGTTTTTT. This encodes CASSSSWDSTNEKLFF.